This TCR beta chain was sequenced in a study of metastatic and nonmetastatic thyroid tumors. On the study more broadly: The study looked at repertoires side by side in blood and in tumor or nodule tissue from malignant and benign thyroid patients. Study-wide points: Malignant tumors reportedly showed significantly higher TCR beta diversity than benign nodules in both blood and tumor.

In the original workflow: Differences in CDR3 between clinicopathological groups were drawn on to build a classifier intended to discriminate distant-metastatic papillary thyroid cancer patients. Via MiXCR, TCRdb re-called the PCR reads. TCRdb's processing, not the authors' own work, is the source of the V and J calls. The data show tens of thousands of clones, with roughly 13% seen just once and roughly 10% held by the top ten. No treatment had been given to any patient before thyroid surgery. The CDR3 has 15 residues. Per the germline V gene, CDR1 is MGHRA and CDR2 is YSYEKL. The V and J ends lost 4 bases and 2 bases respectively, with 13 bases between them. Many counts were recorded for this clone. The antigen is not known.

The specimen sequenced was blood. The rearrangement joins TRBV4-1 to TRBJ2-3; D is undetermined. This clonotype was obtained from a female donor with papillary thyroid cancer or a benign thyroid nodule (not recorded which). Some clones in this sample may be carry-over from other donors' samples. CDR3 DNA sequence: TGCGCCAGCAGCCTAAGTGGGTTACCCACAGATACGCAGTATTTT. This codes for CASSLSGLPTDTQYF.